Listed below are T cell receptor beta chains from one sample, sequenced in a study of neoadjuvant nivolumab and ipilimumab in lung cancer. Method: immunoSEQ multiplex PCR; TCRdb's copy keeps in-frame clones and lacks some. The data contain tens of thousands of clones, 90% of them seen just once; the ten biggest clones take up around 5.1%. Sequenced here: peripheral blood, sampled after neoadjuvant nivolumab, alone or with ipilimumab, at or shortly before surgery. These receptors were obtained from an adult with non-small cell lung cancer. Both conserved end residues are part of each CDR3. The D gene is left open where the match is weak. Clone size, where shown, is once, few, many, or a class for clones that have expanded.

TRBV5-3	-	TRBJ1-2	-	TGTGCCAGAAGCCCGGGATGGACCGGAGGTAACTATGGCTACACCTTC	CARSPGWTGGNYGYTF
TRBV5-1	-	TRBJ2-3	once	TGCGCCAGCAGCTTGGAGTCTCTCGGTACGCAGTATTTT	CASSLESLGTQYF
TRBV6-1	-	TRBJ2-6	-	TGTGCCAGCAGTTCACCAGCAACGGGGGCCAACGTCCTGACTTTC	CASSSPATGANVLTF
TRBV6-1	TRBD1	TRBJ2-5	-	TGTGCCAGCGGCCAGACAGGGCTGGGAGAGACCCAGTACTTC	CASGQTGLGETQYF
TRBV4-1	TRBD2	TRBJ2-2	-	TGCGCCAGCAGCCAACGGACTAGCGGGGTTGGGGGGGAGCTGTTTTTT	CASSQRTSGVGGELFF
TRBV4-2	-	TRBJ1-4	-	TGTGCCAGCAGCCAAGCCCGGGACATTGAAAAACTGTTTTTT	CASSQARDIEKLFF
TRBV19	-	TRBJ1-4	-	TGTGCCAGTAGTGGCAGGGGTGTTGGAGAAAAACTGTTTTTT	CASSGRGVGEKLFF
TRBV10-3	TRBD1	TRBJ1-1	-	TGTGCCATCAGTGGTCCCGGGACAGGGTCCCACACTGAAGCTTTCTTT	CAISGPGTGSHTEAFF
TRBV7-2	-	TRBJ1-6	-	TGTGCCAGCAGCTTAGACAGGGTTGGTTCACCCCTCCACTTT	CASSLDRVGSPLHF
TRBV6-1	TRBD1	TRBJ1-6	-	TGTGCCAGCAGTGAAGTCACAAGTCCTACAGGGGCCCCTAATTCACCCCTCCACTTT	CASSEVTSPTGAPNSPLHF
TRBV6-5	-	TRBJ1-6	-	TGTGCCAGCAGGAGGGCGATGGGTAATTCACCCCTCCACTTT	CASRRAMGNSPLHF
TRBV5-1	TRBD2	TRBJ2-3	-	TGCGCCAGCAGCCCTCGGGGGGGATCTAGCACAGATACGCAGTATTTT	CASSPRGGSSTDTQYF
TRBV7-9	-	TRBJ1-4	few	TGTGCCAGCAGCTTATTAGCCGCAACTAATGAAAAACTGTTTTTT	CASSLLAATNEKLFF
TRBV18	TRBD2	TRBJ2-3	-	TGTGCCAGCTCACCACCTCGACTAGCGGGGACTAGCACAGATACGCAGTATTTT	CASSPPRLAGTSTDTQYF
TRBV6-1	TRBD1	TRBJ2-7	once	TGTGCCAGCAGTGAGGGGACAGCAAAATCCTACGAGCAGTACTTC	CASSEGTAKSYEQYF